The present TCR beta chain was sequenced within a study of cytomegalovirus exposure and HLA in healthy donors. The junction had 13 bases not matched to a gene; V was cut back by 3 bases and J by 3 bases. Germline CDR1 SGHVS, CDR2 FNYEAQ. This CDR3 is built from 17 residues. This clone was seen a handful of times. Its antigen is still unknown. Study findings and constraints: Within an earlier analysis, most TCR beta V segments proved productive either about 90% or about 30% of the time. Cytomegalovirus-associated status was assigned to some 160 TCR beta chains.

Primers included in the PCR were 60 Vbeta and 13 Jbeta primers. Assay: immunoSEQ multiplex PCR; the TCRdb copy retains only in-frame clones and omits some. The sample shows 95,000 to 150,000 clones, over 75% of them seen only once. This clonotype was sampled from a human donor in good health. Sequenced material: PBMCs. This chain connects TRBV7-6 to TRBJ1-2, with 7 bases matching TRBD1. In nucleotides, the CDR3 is TGTGCCAGCAGCTTTACGGTTACAGGGGATCAGGACTATGGCTACACCTTC. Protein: CASSFTVTGDQDYGYTF.